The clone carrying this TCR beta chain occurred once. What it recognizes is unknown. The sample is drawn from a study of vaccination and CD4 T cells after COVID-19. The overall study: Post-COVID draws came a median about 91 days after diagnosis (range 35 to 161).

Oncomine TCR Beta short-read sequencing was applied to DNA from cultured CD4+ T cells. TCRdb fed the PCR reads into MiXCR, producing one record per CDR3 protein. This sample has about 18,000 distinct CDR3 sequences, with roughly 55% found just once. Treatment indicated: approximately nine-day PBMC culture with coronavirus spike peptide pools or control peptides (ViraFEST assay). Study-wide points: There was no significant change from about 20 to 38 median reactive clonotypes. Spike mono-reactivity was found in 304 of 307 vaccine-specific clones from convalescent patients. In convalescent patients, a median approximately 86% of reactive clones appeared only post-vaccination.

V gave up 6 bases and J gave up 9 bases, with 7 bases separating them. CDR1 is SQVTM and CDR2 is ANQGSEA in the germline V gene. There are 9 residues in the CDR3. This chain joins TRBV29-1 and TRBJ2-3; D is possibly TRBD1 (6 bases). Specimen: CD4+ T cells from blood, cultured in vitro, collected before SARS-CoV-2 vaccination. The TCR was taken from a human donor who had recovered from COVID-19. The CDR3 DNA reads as TGCAGCGTCGGACAGACGCAGTATTTT. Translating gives CSVGQTQYF.